This record concerns one T cell receptor (beta chain) sequence. As yet, its antigen is unknown. This sample was taken from a study of cytomegalovirus exposure and HLA in healthy donors. Across the study: About 85 million unique TCRs from HLA-typed donors were held in an early release of data. Study-level results: The number of N-insertions in an Asian-associated ancestry cluster was reportedly below the roughly 620-donor mean in a later analysis. HLA allele associations emerged for roughly 17,000 TCR beta sequences in a later analysis, at 0.05 false discovery rate. Earlier results showed most TCR beta V segments being productive about 87% or about 30% of the time.

The ends lost 7 bases at V and 3 bases at J; junction bases unmatched: 11. The CDR3 is 15 amino acids. The V gene's germline CDR1 is SNHLY and CDR2 FYNNEI. 60 Vbeta and 13 Jbeta primers were used in PCR. Only in-frame clones appear in the TCRdb table, and some are missing; sequencing was by immunoSEQ multiplex PCR. The table has more than 110,000 clones, approximately 80% seen once. This chain uses TRBV2 with TRBJ2-7, with 8 bases lining up with TRBD1. The sequence was collected from a male donor in good health and CMV-seronegative. The sample was PBMCs. The CDR3 DNA is TGTGCCAGCAACTTGAGACAGGGGAGCGGCTACGAGCAGTACTTC. Amino acids: CASNLRQGSGYEQYF.